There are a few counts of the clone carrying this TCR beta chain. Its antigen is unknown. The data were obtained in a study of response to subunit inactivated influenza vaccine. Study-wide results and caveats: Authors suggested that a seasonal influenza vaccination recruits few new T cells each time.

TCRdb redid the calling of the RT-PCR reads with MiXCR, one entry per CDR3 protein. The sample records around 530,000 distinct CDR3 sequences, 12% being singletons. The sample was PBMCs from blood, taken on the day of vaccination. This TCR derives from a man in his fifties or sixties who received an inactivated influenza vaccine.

The CDR3 protein is CASSQVETGSNEQFF. Here the CDR3 DNA reads TGTGCCAGCAGCCAAGTGGAGACAGGGTCGAATGAGCAGTTCTTC. The gene calls are TRBV3-1 and TRBJ2-1; TRBD1 agrees at 7 bases. The CDR3 sequence is 15 residues long. Germline CDR1 and CDR2: LGHDT and YNNKEL (reference sequence). After removal of 1 base from V and 7 bases from J, the junction contained 7 bases not matched to a gene.